The 29 T cell receptor beta chains below come from one sample, sequenced in a study of shared clonotypes between healthy human individuals. Profiled with immunoSEQ multiplex PCR; TCRdb holds only in-frame clones, not every one. The sample contains about 2.4 million clones, around nine tenths of which appear only once. Input material: naive CD4+ T cells sorted from blood. Subset denoted: CD45RA+ positively selected. These receptor sequences come from a man between 18 and 29 years old in good health.

The J gene is TRBJ2-4, the V gene TRBV6-4; no clear D. The ends were cut back, 0 bases at V and 0 bases at J, with 12 bases in the middle. Looked up from germline, CDR1 is MRHNA and CDR2 is SNTAGT. The CDR3 has 17 residues. The CDR3 loop is CASSDSKTELAKNIQYF. In DNA form, the CDR3 reads TGTGCCAGCAGTGACTCGAAGACTGAACTAGCCAAAAACATTCAGTACTTC.

This clone was seen only once. The V gene is TRBV7-9, the J gene TRBJ2-3; tentative D call: TRBD1 (5 bases). In germline, CDR1 is SEHNR, CDR2 FQNEAQ (reference sequence). V lost 2 bases and J lost 5, with 14 bases in between. CDR3 length: 15 residues. This CDR3 is CASSLSQGRVDTQYF. The CDR3 bases are TGTGCCAGCAGCTTATCCCAGGGAAGAGTAGATACGCAGTATTTT.

V and J are TRBV19 and TRBJ1-1; 8 bases agree with TRBD1. The junction had 23 bases not matched to a gene; V was cut back by 7 bases and J by 10 bases. CDR3 length: 17 amino acids. CDR1 LNHDA and CDR2 SQIVND come from the germline V gene (reference sequence). CDR3 bases: TGTGCCAGTACCCGGAGGTCCGCAGGGGGCTTAACAATGATAGCTTTCTTT. As protein: CASTRRSAGGLTMIAFF.

The rearrangement links TRBV6-6 to TRBJ2-1; D gene ambiguous. Trimming removed 3 bases at V and 7 bases at J, with 13 bases between. This CDR3 region has 14 residues. Germline CDR1 and CDR2: MNHNY and SVGAGI (reference sequence). In nucleotides, the CDR3 is TGTGCCAGCAGTTATTCGGCGGCCCGGAATGAGCAGTTCTTC. Protein: CASSYSAARNEQFF.

The chain uses TRBV7-2 and TRBJ1-5; D is perhaps TRBD1 (6 bases). V shed 0 bases and J shed 4 bases, with 10 bases lying between them. CDR1 is SGHTA and CDR2 is FQGNSA in the germline V gene. There are 15 residues in the CDR3. This CDR3 reads CASSLAGTQNQPQHF. CDR3 nucleotide sequence: TGTGCCAGCAGCTTAGCCGGGACACAAAATCAGCCCCAGCATTTT.

This clone was seen just once. The chain couples TRBV5-1 to TRBJ2-1; the match to TRBD1 covers 7 bases. Germline loops: CDR1 SGHRS, CDR2 YFSETQ. The V and J ends lost 4 bases and 4 bases, in that order; junction bases with no gene match: 5. The CDR3 runs 14 residues. CDR3 bases: TGCGCCAGCAGCCCGGGACAGCTTTACAATGAGCAGTTCTTC. This gives the protein CASSPGQLYNEQFF.

The chain joins TRBV5-5 to TRBJ1-1; no clear D gene. V was pared by 0 bases and J by 4 bases, with 10 bases between. The V gene's germline CDR1 is SGHKS and CDR2 YYEKEE (reference sequence). The CDR3 extends over 14 amino acids. The CDR3 nucleotides read TGTGCCAGCAGCTTGGAGGGCTCGAGCACTGAAGCTTTCTTT. Translated, it gives CASSLEGSSTEAFF. Looking up the rest from reference TRBV5-5 and TRBJ1-1 gives the full variable domain: DAGVTQSPTHLIKTRGQQVTLRCSPISGHKSVSWYQQVLGQGPQFIFQYYEKEERGRGNFPDRFSARQFPNYSSELNVNALLLGDSALYLCASSLEGSSTEAFFGQGTRLTVV.

This clone came up a few times. The rearrangement links TRBV6-1 to TRBJ1-6; the D is unclear. V gave up 7 bases and J gave up 1 base, with 8 bases separating them. The CDR3 sequence is 14 residues long. Looked up from germline, CDR1 is MNHNS and CDR2 is SASEGT. The CDR3: CASISASYNSPLHF. The CDR3 coding sequence is TGTGCCAGCATCTCGGCGTCCTATAATTCACCCCTCCACTTT.

The chain has TRBV11-2 and TRBJ2-7; 8 bases map to TRBD2. CDR1 and CDR2 (germline): SGHAT, FQNNGV. This CDR3 is 15 amino acids long. J gave up 2 bases and V 5 bases, and 8 bases lay outside the gene matches. The CDR3 DNA follows: TGTGCCAGCAGCCTAGCGGCGGGGGGTCCCTACGAGCAGTACTTC. This encodes CASSLAAGGPYEQYF.

The chain uses TRBV19 and TRBJ2-2; 10 nucleotides agree with TRBD2. The CDR3 totals 15 residues. J gave up 9 bases and V 5 bases, and 9 bases lay outside the gene matches. Germline V gene data show CDR1 as LNHDA and CDR2 as SQIVND (reference sequence). The CDR3 sequence is CASSPGLASPWELFF. The CDR3 DNA reads TGTGCCAGTAGTCCGGGACTAGCGTCCCCCTGGGAGCTGTTTTTT.

The chain combines TRBV2 with TRBJ2-7; TRBD1 might be the D (6 bases). Trimming left V 6 bases short and J 2 bases short, with 14 bases between. CDR1 and CDR2 from the germline V gene are SNHLY and FYNNEI. The CDR3 consists of 14 residues. As DNA, the CDR3 is TGTGCCAGCAGAGGACAGCAAGGAACCTACGAGCAGTACTTC. Its translation: CASRGQQGTYEQYF.

Of note for this clone: Because the CDR3's place on the DNA is in doubt, the DNA is left out and the CDR3 is given as listed by TCRdb. The rearrangement uses TRBV21-1 and TRBJ1-5. TRBV21-1 is tagged as a pseudogene. The CDR3 extends over 17 residues, inclusive of both ends. This CDR3 reads CASSKVGSGTRGKPQHF.

CDR3 DNA sequence: TGTGCCAGCTTAGAACAGGGGGCAGCGGGCTACACCTTC. Encoded protein: CASLEQGAAGYTF. The chain joins TRBV6-6 to TRBJ1-2; 9 nucleotides agree with TRBD1. The length of the CDR3 is 13 residues. Germline CDR1 and CDR2: MNHNY and SVGAGI (reference sequence). J lost 8 bases, V lost 8 bases, and 9 bases had no gene match.

The CDR3 region is CASTLATALEPQHF. The DNA of the CDR3 is TGTGCCAGCACCCTCGCGACCGCTTTGGAGCCCCAGCATTTT. V usage is TRBV6-6 and J usage is TRBJ1-5; D gene ambiguous. There are 14 residues in the CDR3. Germline-derived CDR1 and CDR2 are MNHNY and SVGAGI (reference sequence). V shed 7 bases and J shed 8 bases, with 18 bases lying between them.

This rearrangement joins TRBV5-4 to TRBJ1-4; the match to TRBD1 covers 8 bases. Unmatched junction bases numbered 6, after V lost 3 bases and J lost 8 bases. Germline values: CDR1 SGHNT, CDR2 YYREEE (reference sequence). CDR3 size: 14 residues. CDR3 loop: CASSSRGRREKLFF. The CDR3 DNA sequence: TGTGCCAGCAGCTCCAGGGGGCGCCGCGAAAAACTGTTTTTT.

This clone was found once. The chain uses TRBV27 and TRBJ2-4, with TRBD2 matching over 11 bases. This CDR3 region has 17 residues. V gave up 4 bases and J gave up 0 bases; unmatched junction bases: 5. Germline V lookup: CDR1 MNHEY, CDR2 SMNVEV (reference sequence). As DNA, the CDR3 is TGTGCCAGCAGTTCGGGACTAGCGGACCTAGCCAAAAACATTCAGTACTTC. Translated, it gives CASSSGLADLAKNIQYF.

Points on this clone: The sample has other DNA sequences that encode this CDR3 too. The chain uses TRBV27 and TRBJ1-2; 10 bases are shared with TRBD1. Germline CDR1 and CDR2: MNHEY and SMNVEV (reference sequence). The length of the CDR3 is 13 residues. The junction had 3 bases not matched to a gene; V was cut back by 3 bases and J by 8 bases. CDR3: CASSLTGGGGYTF. The CDR3 DNA follows: TGTGCCAGCAGTTTGACAGGGGGCGGGGGCTACACCTTC.

J is TRBJ1-5 and V is TRBV30; 8 bases are a match to TRBD1. The CDR3 has 14 residues. The trim removed 8 bases at V and 0 bases at J, leaving 6 bases unmatched. In germline, CDR1 is GTSNPN, CDR2 SVGIG (reference sequence). CDR3 sequence reads: CALGQVNSNQPQHF. The CDR3 nucleotides read TGTGCCCTGGGACAGGTAAATAGCAATCAGCCCCAGCATTTT.

CDR3 nucleotides: TGTGCCAGCAGCTGGCGGACAGGGGGCACCGGGGAGCTGTTTTTT. It yields the protein CASSWRTGGTGELFF. The rearrangement links TRBV5-5 to TRBJ2-2; 10 bases match TRBD1. There are 15 residues in the CDR3. With 3 bases clipped from V and 4 bases from J, the junction kept 3 bases outside the gene matches. CDR1 and CDR2 from the germline V gene are SGHKS and YYEKEE (reference sequence).

This clone was observed once. The CDR3 spells CASSDILSYNEQFF. CDR3 DNA sequence: TGTGCCAGCAGTGATATCCTTTCTTACAATGAGCAGTTCTTC. This chain joins TRBV5-4 and TRBJ2-1; D gene unclear. The CDR3 has 14 residues. V dropped 5 bases and J dropped 4 bases, with 13 bases sitting between them. The germline gives CDR1 SGHNT, CDR2 YYREEE (reference sequence).

The chain links TRBV5-1 to TRBJ1-1; D remains ambiguous. The CDR3 consists of 14 residues. V lost 9 bases to trimming and J lost 0 bases, with 15 bases between them. The germline V gene has CDR1 SGHRS and CDR2 YFSETQ. The CDR3 sequence is CATTTDGVNTEAFF. The CDR3 bases are TGCGCCACCACCACCGACGGAGTGAACACTGAAGCTTTCTTT.

J is TRBJ2-3 and V is TRBV6-4, with a weak D call TRBD2 (6 bases). The V end was cut by 2 bases, the J end by 7 bases, with 7 bases between. The CDR3 covers 12 residues. Germline loops: CDR1 MRHNA, CDR2 SNTAGT. CDR3 DNA: TGTGCCAGCAGTGACGGAGGGCATACGCAGTATTTT. Translating it yields CASSDGGHTQYF.

This chain uses TRBV6-6 with TRBJ1-6, with D uncertain. V was trimmed by 1 base and J by 8 bases, leaving 9 bases between them. Germline V CDR1 and CDR2: MNHNY, SVGAGI (reference sequence). CDR3 length: 14 residues. CDR3 residues: CASSYWEGDSPLHF. CDR3 coding DNA: TGTGCCAGCAGTTACTGGGAAGGAGATTCACCCCTCCACTTT.

The chain has TRBV18 and TRBJ2-3; D uncertain. Germline CDR1 KGHSH, CDR2 LQKENI. This CDR3 region has 12 residues. Trimming took 4 bases from V and 5 from J, leaving 7 bases between them. As DNA, the CDR3 is TGTGCCAGCTCACAATTATTAGATACGCAGTATTTT. It translates to CASSQLLDTQYF.

Details on this clone: This sample includes further DNA sequences coding for the same CDR3. J is TRBJ1-5 and V is TRBV28; perhaps TRBD1 as D (6 bases). The CDR3 covers 13 residues. The V and J ends lost 6 bases and 3 bases respectively, with 9 bases between them. Germline V CDR1 and CDR2: MDHEN, SYDVKM. CDR3 in DNA: TGTGCCAGCAGACAGGGCCCCAATCAGCCCCAGCATTTT. Amino acid sequence: CASRQGPNQPQHF.

This clone was seen a handful of times. The V call is TRBV6-5, the J call TRBJ1-6; TRBD1 aligns across 7 bases. The CDR3 has 15 amino acids. J was trimmed by 11 bases and V by 2 bases; bases with no gene match: 9. Germline CDR1 is MNHEY and CDR2 is SVGAGI. The CDR3 DNA sequence: TGTGCCAGCAGTTACGCCGACAGGGAGAGTACACCCCTCCACTTT. As protein: CASSYADRESTPLHF.

The chain joins TRBV6-1 to TRBJ2-3, with a weak D call TRBD2 (7 bases). Trimming removed 4 bases at V and 2 bases at J, with 13 bases between. Per the germline V gene, CDR1 is MNHNS and CDR2 is SASEGT. CDR3 length: 15 residues. CDR3: CASSGGGISTDTQYF. As DNA, the CDR3 is TGTGCCAGCAGTGGCGGGGGCATTTCCACAGATACGCAGTATTTT.

This chain joins TRBV7-2 and TRBJ2-7; no definite D call. The length of the CDR3 is 13 residues. Germline V CDR1 and CDR2: SGHTA, FQGNSA. Trimming removed 5 bases at V and 5 bases at J, with 13 bases between. The CDR3 coding sequence is TGTGCCAGCAGCCCTCCCATGGCAGACGAGCAGTACTTC. This encodes CASSPPMADEQYF.

The gene calls are TRBV6-1 and TRBJ1-5; D possibly corresponds to TRBD1 (5 bases). The germline V and J ends were trimmed by 0 bases and 6 bases, with 15 bases remaining between them. CDR3 size: 16 residues. The germline gives CDR1 MNHNS, CDR2 SASEGT. The CDR3 here is CASSEAATGRSQPQHF. Here the CDR3 DNA reads TGTGCCAGCAGTGAAGCGGCTACAGGAAGGAGTCAGCCCCAGCATTTT.